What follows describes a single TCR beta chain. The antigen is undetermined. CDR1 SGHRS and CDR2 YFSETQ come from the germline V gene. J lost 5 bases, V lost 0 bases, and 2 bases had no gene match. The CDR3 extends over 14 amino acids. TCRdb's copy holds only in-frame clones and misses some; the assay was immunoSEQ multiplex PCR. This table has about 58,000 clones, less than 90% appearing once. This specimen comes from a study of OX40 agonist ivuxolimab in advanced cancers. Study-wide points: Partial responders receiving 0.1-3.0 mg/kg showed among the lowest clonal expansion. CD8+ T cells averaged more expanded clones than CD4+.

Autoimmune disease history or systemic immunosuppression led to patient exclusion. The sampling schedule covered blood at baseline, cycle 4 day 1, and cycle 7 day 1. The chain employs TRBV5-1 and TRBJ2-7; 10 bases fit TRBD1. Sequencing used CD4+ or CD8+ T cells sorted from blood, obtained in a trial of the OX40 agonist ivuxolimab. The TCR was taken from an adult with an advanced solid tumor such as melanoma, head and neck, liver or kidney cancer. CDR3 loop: CASSLGQGADEQYF. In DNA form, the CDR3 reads TGCGCCAGCAGCTTGGGACAGGGGGCCGACGAGCAGTACTTC. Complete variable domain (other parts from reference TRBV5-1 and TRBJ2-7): KAGVTQTPRYLIKTRGQQVTLSCSPISGHRSVSWYQQTPGQGLQFLFEYFSETQRNKGNFPGRFSGRQFSNSRSEMNVSTLELGDSALYLCASSLGQGADEQYFGPGTRLTVT.